This entry concerns a single TCR beta chain. No antigen is known for it. The data stem from a study of post-analysis software for immune sequencing data. Looking at the study overall: Both relapsing-remitting and secondary progressive multiple sclerosis featured among the disease courses, as did progressive-relapsing multiple sclerosis. Study findings and constraints: Multiple sclerosis patients had significantly lower normalized Chao1 diversity than controls. Analysis by F measure revealed that same-batch samples clustered strongly together. When patients were compared with controls, about five TRBV segments were more frequent, TRBV5-6, TRBV5-1 and TRBV20-1 among them.

This CDR3 has 16 amino acids. V was shortened by 4 bases and J by 4 bases, with 20 bases between the two germline ends. Germline V lookup: CDR1 LGHDT, CDR2 YNNKEL (reference sequence). Libraries were made from TCR beta cDNA, and they carried unique molecular identifiers. T cells numbering about 0.95 to 10 million gave rise to about 540,000 cDNA molecules. One entry per CDR3 protein results from TCRdb running MiXCR on the PCR reads. The sample has about 620,000 distinct CDR3 sequences, roughly 46% seen once. The sequence derives from a girl under 18 with multiple sclerosis. This chain uses TRBV3-1 with TRBJ2-7, with D possibly being TRBD2 (6 bases). Input material: blood. This CDR3 is CASSPRVAELLYEQYF. The CDR3 bases are TGTGCCAGCAGCCCCCGAGTAGCGGAGTTATTATACGAGCAGTACTTC.